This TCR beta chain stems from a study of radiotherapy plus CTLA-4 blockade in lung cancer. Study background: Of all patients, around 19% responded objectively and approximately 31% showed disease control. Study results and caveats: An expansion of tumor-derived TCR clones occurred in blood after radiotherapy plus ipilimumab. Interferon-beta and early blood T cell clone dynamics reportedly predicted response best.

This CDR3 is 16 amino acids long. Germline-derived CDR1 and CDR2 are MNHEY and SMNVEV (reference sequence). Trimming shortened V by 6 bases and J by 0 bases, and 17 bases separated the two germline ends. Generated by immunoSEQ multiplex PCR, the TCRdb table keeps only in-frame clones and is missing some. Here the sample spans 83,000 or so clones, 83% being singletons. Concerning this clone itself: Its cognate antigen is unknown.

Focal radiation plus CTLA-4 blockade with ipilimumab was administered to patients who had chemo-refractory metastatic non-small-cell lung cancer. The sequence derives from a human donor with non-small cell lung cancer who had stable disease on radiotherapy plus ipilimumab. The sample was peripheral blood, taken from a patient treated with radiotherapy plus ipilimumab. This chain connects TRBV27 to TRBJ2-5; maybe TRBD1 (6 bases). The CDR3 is CASSLGQRPYQETQYF. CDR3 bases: TGTGCCAGCAGCCTAGGACAGCGACCGTACCAAGAGACCCAGTACTTC.